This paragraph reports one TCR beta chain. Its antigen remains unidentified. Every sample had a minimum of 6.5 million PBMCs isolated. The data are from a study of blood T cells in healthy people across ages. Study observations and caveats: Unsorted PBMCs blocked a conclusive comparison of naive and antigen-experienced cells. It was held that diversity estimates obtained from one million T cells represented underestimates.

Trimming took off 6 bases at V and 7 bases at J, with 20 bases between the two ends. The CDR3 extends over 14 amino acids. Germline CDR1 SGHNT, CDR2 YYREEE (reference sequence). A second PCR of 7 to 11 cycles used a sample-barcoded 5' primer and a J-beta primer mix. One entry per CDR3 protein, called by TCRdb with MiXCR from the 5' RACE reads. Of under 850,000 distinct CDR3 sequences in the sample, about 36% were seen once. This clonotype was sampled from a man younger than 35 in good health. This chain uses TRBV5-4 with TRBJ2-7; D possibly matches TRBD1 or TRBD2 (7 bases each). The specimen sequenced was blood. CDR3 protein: CASTKQGRENEQYF. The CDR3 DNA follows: TGTGCCAGCACCAAACAGGGGAGGGAGAATGAGCAGTACTTC.